This T cell receptor (beta chain) was identified during a study of T cell repertoires in cytomegalovirus infection. About the study: Public TCR beta signatures were indicative of both CMV infection and a matching HLA type. The study's findings and limits: It was HLA-C-restricted CMV-specific TCR beta clonotypes that dominated the response ex vivo.

This clonotype was detected a few times. As yet, its antigen is unknown. In germline, CDR1 is SGHRS, CDR2 YFSETQ. The CDR3 runs to 15 residues. Trimming took off 5 bases at V and 4 bases at J, with 18 bases between the two ends. TCRdb reprocessed the reads via MiXCR and lists one record per CDR3 protein. This repertoire shows 150,000 to 200,000 distinct CDR3 sequences, roughly a fifth found once; its top ten account for less than 3%. The specimen was PBMCs. The origin of this receptor is a human donor in good health (CMV status not recorded). Some clones in this sample may be carry-over from other donors' samples. This chain connects TRBV5-1 to TRBJ2-5; possibly TRBD1 for D (6 bases). CDR3 residues: CASRPGTFGGETQYF. The CDR3 nucleotides read TGCGCCAGCAGACCCGGGACATTTGGCGGAGAGACCCAGTACTTC.